These T cell receptor beta chains were read from a single sample in a study of glioma-infiltrating T cells after dendritic cell vaccination. The data were produced by immunoSEQ multiplex PCR, yet TCRdb's version contains in-frame clones alone and is incomplete. Among tens of thousands of clones listed, under 90% were seen once. The specimen comprised blood, sampled after dendritic cell vaccination. These receptor sequences come from a human donor with glioblastoma. Each CDR3 is given with its conserved first and last residue. A D gene is named only where the DNA matches it firmly. Only some rows state a clone size, as once, few, many or a class for expanded clones.

D gene	clone size	J gene	V gene	CDR3 protein	CDR3 DNA
-	few	TRBJ2-7	TRBV10-3	CAISATEDYEQYF	TGTGCCATCAGTGCGACAGAGGACTACGAGCAGTACTTC
TRBD1	-	TRBJ2-2	TRBV6-6	CASSRDRGDTGELFF	TGTGCCAGCAGCCGGGACAGGGGAGACACCGGGGAGCTGTTTTTT
TRBD2	once	TRBJ2-2	TRBV15	CATSRSGTSGEKNTGELFF	TGTGCCACCAGCAGATCCGGGACTAGCGGGGAGAAGAACACCGGGGAGCTGTTTTTT
-	-	TRBJ2-7	TRBV28	CASTSTSGIYEQYF	TGTGCCAGCACTTCGACGTCAGGAATCTACGAGCAGTACTTC
TRBD1	-	TRBJ2-1	TRBV7-3	CASSLFPDRWDNEQFF	TGTGCCAGCAGCTTATTCCCGGACAGGTGGGACAATGAGCAGTTCTTC
-	-	TRBJ2-5	TRBV4-2	CASSPAEEGWDQETQYF	TGTGCCAGCAGCCCAGCGGAGGAGGGCTGGGACCAAGAGACCCAGTACTTC
-	-	TRBJ2-1	TRBV29-1	CSAGGGQTYNEQFF	TGCAGCGCCGGAGGGGGACAGACGTACAATGAGCAGTTCTTC
-	-	TRBJ1-6	TRBV18	CASSSSWGGDSPLHF	TGTGCCAGCTCATCCTCGTGGGGAGGGGATTCCCCCCTCCACTTT
TRBD1	once	TRBJ2-1	TRBV2	CASGRGQGEFNEQFF	TGTGCCAGCGGGAGGGGACAGGGGGAATTCAATGAGCAGTTCTTC
-	-	TRBJ1-2	TRBV4-3	CASSRDSNYGYTF	TGCGCCAGCAGCCGCGACAGTAACTATGGCTACACCTTC
-	-	TRBJ1-2	TRBV15	CATSVEANYGYTF	TGTGCCACCAGCGTCGAGGCGAACTATGGCTACACCTTC
TRBD1	-	TRBJ2-3	TRBV2	CASRGTGQVDTQYF	TGTGCCAGCAGGGGGACAGGACAAGTAGATACGCAGTATTTT
TRBD2	-	TRBJ2-1	TRBV4-2	CASSQATSGGLREQFF	TGTGCCAGCAGCCAGGCAACTAGCGGGGGATTACGTGAGCAGTTCTTC
TRBD2	-	TRBJ2-3	TRBV11-2	CASSFSGGGTDTQYF	TGTGCCAGCAGCTTTAGCGGGGGTGGGACAGATACGCAGTATTTT
TRBD2	-	TRBJ2-3	TRBV28	CASSAGGAELDTQYF	TGTGCCAGCAGTGCCGGGGGGGCCGAGTTAGATACGCAGTATTTT
TRBD1	-	TRBJ1-2	TRBV5-4	CASSLYNRGGYGYTF	TGTGCCAGCAGCTTGTATAACAGGGGCGGCTATGGCTACACCTTC
TRBD2	-	TRBJ2-7	TRBV7-6	CASSLYELLAGGREQYF	TGTGCCAGCAGCTTATACGAACTTCTCGCGGGGGGACGAGAGCAGTACTTC
TRBD1	once	TRBJ1-3	TRBV6-6	CASSWTGADGNTIYF	TGTGCCAGCAGTTGGACAGGGGCCGATGGAAACACCATATATTTT
TRBD1	-	TRBJ1-2	TRBV7-2	CASSPDRDGYTF	TGTGCCAGCAGCCCCGACAGGGATGGCTACACCTTC
-	-	TRBJ2-7	TRBV19	CASSFNNGGYEQYF	TGTGCCAGTAGTTTTAACAACGGCGGGTACGAGCAGTACTTC
TRBD1	few	TRBJ1-4	TRBV7-2	CASSLAGRGLNEKLFF	TGTGCCAGCAGCTTAGCCGGCAGGGGGCTTAATGAAAAACTGTTTTTT
-	-	TRBJ2-2	TRBV11-2	CASSLGELFF	TGTGCCAGCAGCCTCGGGGAGCTGTTTTTT
-	once	TRBJ2-5	TRBV11-3	CASSLGGKPQETQYF	TGTGCCAGCAGCTTAGGAGGCAAGCCCCAAGAGACCCAGTACTTC
TRBD2	-	TRBJ2-3	TRBV6-5	CASSYRGGVIDTQYF	TGTGCCAGCAGTTACCGCGGGGGGGTCATAGATACGCAGTATTTT
TRBD1	once	TRBJ2-1	TRBV4-1	CASSHRDRGDNEQFF	TGCGCCAGCAGCCACCGGGACAGGGGTGACAATGAGCAGTTCTTC
TRBD1	-	TRBJ1-4	TRBV5-6	CASSPTGFGPPEKLFF	TGTGCCAGCAGCCCGACAGGGTTTGGCCCCCCCGAAAAACTGTTTTTT
-	-	TRBJ1-4	TRBV13	CASRRGEDEKLFF	TGTGCCAGCAGGCGGGGGGAGGATGAAAAACTGTTTTTT
TRBD1	-	TRBJ2-7	TRBV11-1	CASPKRDRGYEQYF	TGTGCCAGCCCAAAGAGGGACAGGGGGTACGAGCAGTACTTC
-	-	TRBJ2-3	TRBV5-4	CASSSGIQPTDTQYF	TGTGCCAGCAGTTCCGGGATCCAGCCCACAGATACGCAGTATTTT
-	few	TRBJ2-5	TRBV7-2	CASSRGTRETQYF	TGTGCCAGCAGCAGGGGTACGCGAGAGACCCAGTACTTC
-	-	TRBJ1-5	TRBV6-1	CASSEGWGGSSNQPQHF	TGTGCCAGCAGTGAGGGGTGGGGGGGTTCGAGCAATCAGCCCCAGCATTTT
TRBD1	-	TRBJ2-7	TRBV4-1	CASSQDARDRASSYEQYF	TGCGCCAGCAGCCAAGATGCCCGGGACAGGGCAAGCTCCTACGAGCAGTACTTC
-	-	TRBJ1-1	TRBV18	CASSGEGNTEAFF	TGTGCCAGCTCAGGAGAGGGGAACACTGAAGCTTTCTTT
-	-	TRBJ1-2	TRBV9	CASSVGAATLYGYTF	TGTGCCAGCAGCGTAGGGGCAGCTACTCTCTATGGCTACACCTTC
-	-	TRBJ2-7	TRBV11-2	CASSSAGAVGEQYF	TGTGCCAGCAGCTCAGCAGGGGCGGTTGGGGAGCAGTACTTC
TRBD1	-	TRBJ1-2	TRBV2	CASSEAKGRGRHGYTF	TGTGCCAGCAGTGAAGCGAAAGGCAGGGGGCGGCATGGCTACACCTTC
TRBD2	-	TRBJ2-2	TRBV6-5	CASKGRGTVGGGLFF	TGTGCCAGCAAAGGTCGGGGCACGGTGGGCGGGGGGCTGTTTTTT
TRBD2	-	TRBJ2-7	TRBV4-2	CASSQDLSGGAVFYEQYF	TGTGCCAGCAGCCAAGATCTGAGCGGGGGGGCGGTATTCTACGAGCAGTACTTC
-	-	TRBJ1-6	TRBV7-9	CASSLLSSPLHF	TGTGCCAGCAGCTTACTTTCTTCACCCCTCCACTTT
-	-	TRBJ2-3	TRBV6-5	CASSFGDTDTQYF	TGTGCCAGCAGTTTCGGGGACACAGATACGCAGTATTTT
-	-	TRBJ2-1	TRBV4-3	CASSLQRGYEQFF	TGCGCCAGCAGCCTCCAACGGGGATATGAGCAGTTCTTC
-	-	TRBJ1-2	TRBV2	CASSGIAGASGYGYTF	TGTGCCAGCAGTGGAATAGCAGGGGCCAGCGGCTATGGCTACACCTTC
TRBD2	-	TRBJ2-3	TRBV9	CASSVSAGGGPDTQYF	TGTGCCAGCAGCGTATCTGCGGGGGGGGGCCCAGATACGCAGTATTTT
-	-	TRBJ2-5	TRBV19	CASRQTPGETQYF	TGTGCCAGTAGACAGACGCCAGGGGAGACCCAGTACTTC
TRBD1	-	TRBJ2-2	TRBV6-1	CASSGTGDTGELFF	TGTGCCAGCAGTGGGACAGGGGACACCGGGGAGCTGTTTTTT
-	-	TRBJ1-5	TRBV27	CASRPGAGANQPQHF	TGTGCCAGCAGGCCAGGGGCTGGGGCCAATCAGCCCCAGCATTTT
TRBD1	-	TRBJ2-3	TRBV12-5	CASGGRVRQGSKGADTQYF	TGTGCTAGTGGGGGGCGGGTCCGACAGGGTAGTAAGGGTGCAGATACGCAGTATTTT
TRBD2	-	TRBJ2-2	TRBV9	CASTGDGRPGELFF	TGTGCCAGCACCGGGGACGGGAGGCCCGGGGAGCTGTTTTTT
TRBD1	-	TRBJ1-2	TRBV7-9	CASSSKDRVYGYTF	TGTGCCAGCAGCTCTAAAGACAGGGTATATGGCTACACCTTC
-	-	TRBJ2-3	TRBV7-3	CASSPQGWTDTQYF	TGTGCCAGCAGCCCACAGGGTTGGACAGATACGCAGTATTTT